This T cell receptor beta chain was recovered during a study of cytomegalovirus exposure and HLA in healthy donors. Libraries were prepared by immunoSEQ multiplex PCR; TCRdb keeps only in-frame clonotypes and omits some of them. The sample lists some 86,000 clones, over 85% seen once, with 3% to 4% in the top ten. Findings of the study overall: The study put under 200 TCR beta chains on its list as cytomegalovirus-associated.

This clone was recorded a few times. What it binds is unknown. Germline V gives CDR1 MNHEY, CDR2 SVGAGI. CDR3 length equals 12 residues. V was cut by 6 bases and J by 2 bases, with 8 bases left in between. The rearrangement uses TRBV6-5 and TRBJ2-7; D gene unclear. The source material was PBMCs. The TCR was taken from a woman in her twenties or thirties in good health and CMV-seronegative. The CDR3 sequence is CASRSTTYEQYF. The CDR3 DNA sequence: TGTGCCAGCAGGAGCACTACCTACGAGCAGTACTTC.